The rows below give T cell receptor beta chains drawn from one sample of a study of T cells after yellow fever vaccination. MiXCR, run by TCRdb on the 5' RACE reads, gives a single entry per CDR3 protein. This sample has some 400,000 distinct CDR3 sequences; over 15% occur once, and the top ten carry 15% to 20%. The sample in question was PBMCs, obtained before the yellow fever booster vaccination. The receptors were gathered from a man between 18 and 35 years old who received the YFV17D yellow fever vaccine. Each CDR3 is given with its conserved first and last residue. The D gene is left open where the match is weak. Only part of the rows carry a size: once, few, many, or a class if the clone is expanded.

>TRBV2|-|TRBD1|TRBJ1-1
TGTGCCAGCAGGGCAGGGGGGGCTGAAGCTTTCTTT
CASRAGGAEAFF
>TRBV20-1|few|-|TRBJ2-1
TGCAGTGCTAGGGGGGGGCCCCCCTACAATGAGCAGTTCTTC
CSARGGPPYNEQFF
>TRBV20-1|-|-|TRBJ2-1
TGCAGTGCTAGAGATGGGTACAATGAGCAGTTCTTC
CSARDGYNEQFF
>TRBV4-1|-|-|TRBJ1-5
TGCGCCAGCAGCCACGACCCGAAAGGTTATCAGCCCCAGCATTTT
CASSHDPKGYQPQHF
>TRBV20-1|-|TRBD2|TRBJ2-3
TGCAGTGCTACTACTAGCGCTGATACGCAGTATTTT
CSATTSADTQYF
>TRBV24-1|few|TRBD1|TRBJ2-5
TGTGCCACCAGTGATCCCGGGACAGGTGGGGAGACCCAGTACTTC
CATSDPGTGGETQYF
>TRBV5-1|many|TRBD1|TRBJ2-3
TGCGCCAGCAGCCAGGGGGTAGGGAGCGGCGATACGCAGTATTTT
CASSQGVGSGDTQYF
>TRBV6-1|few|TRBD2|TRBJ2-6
TGTGCCAGCAGGGCGGGGGGCTCGACCGGGGCCAACGTCCTGACTTTC
CASRAGGSTGANVLTF
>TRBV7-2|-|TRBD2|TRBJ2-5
TGTGCCAGCAGCTTAGTGGTTAGCGGGGGACAAGAGACCCAGTACTTC
CASSLVVSGGQETQYF
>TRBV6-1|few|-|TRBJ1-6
TGTGCCAGCAGTCCTCGTCCGGGGGAGGGCAATTCACCCCTCCACTTT
CASSPRPGEGNSPLHF
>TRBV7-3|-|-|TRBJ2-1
TGTGCCAGCAGCCCTACCTGGGGGGGCTCATACAATGAGCAGTTCTTC
CASSPTWGGSYNEQFF
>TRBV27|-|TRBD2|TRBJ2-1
TGTGCCAGCACCCAGCGGGGGTCGCGTGAGCAGTTCTTC
CASTQRGSREQFF
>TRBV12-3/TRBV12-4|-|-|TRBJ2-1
TGTGCCAGCACCTGGACTTACAATGAGCAGTTCTTC
CASTWTYNEQFF
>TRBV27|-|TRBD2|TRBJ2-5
TGTGCCAGCAGTTTTACTAGCGGGGGAGTTGAGACCCAGTACTTC
CASSFTSGGVETQYF
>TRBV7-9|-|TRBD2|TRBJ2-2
TGTGCGGTGATCCCAGCGGGGAGAATCTCCGGGGAGCTGTTTTTT
CAVIPAGRISGELFF
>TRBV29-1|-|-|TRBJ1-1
TGCAGCGTTGAAGAAACGGTGAACACTGAAGCTTTCTTT
CSVEETVNTEAFF
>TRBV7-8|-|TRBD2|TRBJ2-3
TGTGCCAGCGAAGTGGGTTTCGGGACTAGCTTTCGAGATACGCAGTATTTT
CASEVGFGTSFRDTQYF
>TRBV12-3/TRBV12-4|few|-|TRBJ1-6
TGTGCCAGCAGTGAGTGGCAGGGTGCTTCACCCCTCCACTTT
CASSEWQGASPLHF
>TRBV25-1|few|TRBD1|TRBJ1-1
TGTGCCAGCACCACAGGGGACCGGAACACTGAAGCTTTCTTT
CASTTGDRNTEAFF
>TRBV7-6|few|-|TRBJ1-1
TGTGCCAGCAGCTTAATCGAGACCACTGAAGCTTTCTTT
CASSLIETTEAFF
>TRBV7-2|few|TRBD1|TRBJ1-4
TGTGCCAGCAGCTGGGGAGGGACAGGGGCCAATGAAAAACTGTTTTTT
CASSWGGTGANEKLFF
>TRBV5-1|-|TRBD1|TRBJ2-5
TGCGCCAGCAGCAAGGACAGGGGGGCAGAGACCCAGTACTTC
CASSKDRGAETQYF
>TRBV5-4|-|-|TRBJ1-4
TGTGCCAGCAGCTTAGGAAAGGGAGGATACGAAAAACTGTTTTTT
CASSLGKGGYEKLFF
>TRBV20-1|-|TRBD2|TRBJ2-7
TGCAGTGCTAGTTCGGCTAGCGGGGGATACGAGCAGTACTTC
CSASSASGGYEQYF
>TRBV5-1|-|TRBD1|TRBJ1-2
TGCGCCAGCAGCCCCACAGGGGGCCCGGGCTATGGCTACACCTTC
CASSPTGGPGYGYTF
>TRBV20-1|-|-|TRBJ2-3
TGCAGTGCTACGCCCACACAGGGGGGGTTTTGGAATACGCAGTATTTT
CSATPTQGGFWNTQYF
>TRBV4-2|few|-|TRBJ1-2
TGTGCCAGCAGCCAAGACAGAGGTGGCTATGGCTACACCTTC
CASSQDRGGYGYTF
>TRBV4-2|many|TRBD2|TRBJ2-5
TGTGCCAGCAGCCAAGAACTAGCGGGGGGAGTTGAAGAGACCCAGTACTTC
CASSQELAGGVEETQYF
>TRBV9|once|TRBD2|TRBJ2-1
TGTGCCAGCAGCAAAGATGACCCGGGGGGTCCACTTCTGAGCTCCTACAATGAGCAGTTCTTC
CASSKDDPGGPLLSSYNEQFF
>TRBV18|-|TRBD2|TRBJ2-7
TGTGCCAGCTCACCGTCGACTAGCGGGGGGCTCTACGAGCAGTACTTC
CASSPSTSGGLYEQYF
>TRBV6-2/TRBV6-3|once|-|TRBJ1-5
TGTGCCAGCAGTTACATTGTAGGCAGGGCGGAGCAGCCCCAGCATTTT
CASSYIVGRAEQPQHF
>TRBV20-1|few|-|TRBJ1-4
TGCAGTGCTAGAGTCAGGGGAAACCTTAATGAAAAACTGTTTTTT
CSARVRGNLNEKLFF
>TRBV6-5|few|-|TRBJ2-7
TGTGCCAGCAGCCGGGCTGGACGGAGCTCCTACGAGCAGTACTTC
CASSRAGRSSYEQYF
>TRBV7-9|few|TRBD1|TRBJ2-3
TGTGCCAGCAGCTACGGGACAGACCTCACAGATACGCAGTATTTT
CASSYGTDLTDTQYF
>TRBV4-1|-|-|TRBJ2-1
TGCGCCAGCCATAGGGACATTTCTTTCAATGAGCAGTTCTTC
CASHRDISFNEQFF
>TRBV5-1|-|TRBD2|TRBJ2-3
TGCGCCAGCAGCTTGGTAGCGGGGAAACCGGCAGATACGCAGTATTTT
CASSLVAGKPADTQYF
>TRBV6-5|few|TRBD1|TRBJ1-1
TGTGCCAGCAGCTACGGGTCAGGGGGTCAAGCTTTCTTT
CASSYGSGGQAFF
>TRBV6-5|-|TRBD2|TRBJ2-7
TGTGCCAGCAGTCAGACTAGCGGGGACGCTACCTACGAGCAGTACTTC
CASSQTSGDATYEQYF
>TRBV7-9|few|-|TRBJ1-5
TGTGCCAGCAGTGAACAGGGAGGTCAGCCCCAGCATTTT
CASSEQGGQPQHF
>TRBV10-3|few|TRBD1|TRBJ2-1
TGTGCCATCAGGACAGGGGGCTTTGAGCAGTTCTTC
CAIRTGGFEQFF
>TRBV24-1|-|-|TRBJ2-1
TGTGCCACCAGTGATTCGCGAGGCGGGGGCCACAATGAGCAGTTCTTC
CATSDSRGGGHNEQFF
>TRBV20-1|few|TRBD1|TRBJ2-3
TGCAGTGCCCCAGGGACAGCGCGAGATACGCAGTATTTT
CSAPGTARDTQYF
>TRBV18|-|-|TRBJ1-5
TGTGCCAGCTCACCACAAGGGTCCCAGAATCAGCCCCAGCATTTT
CASSPQGSQNQPQHF
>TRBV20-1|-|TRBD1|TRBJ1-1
TGCAGTGCTAGAGACCCGACAGGGGCAGGCACTGAAGCTTTCTTT
CSARDPTGAGTEAFF
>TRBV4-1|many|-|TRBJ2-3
TGCGCCAGCAGCCAAGAATGGGCAGGGTCGGATACGCAGTATTTT
CASSQEWAGSDTQYF
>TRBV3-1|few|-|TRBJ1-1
TGTGCCAGCAGCCAAATGTACATGGCTGAAGCTTTCTTT
CASSQMYMAEAFF
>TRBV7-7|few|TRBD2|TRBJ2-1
TGTGCCAGCAGCTTAGCGGGGGGGTTCAATGAGCAGTTCTTC
CASSLAGGFNEQFF
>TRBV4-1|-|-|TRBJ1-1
TGCGCCAGCGGGAAAATAACAGGAAAACCTGAAGCTTTCTTT
CASGKITGKPEAFF
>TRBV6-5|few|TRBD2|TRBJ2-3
TGTGCCAGCAAGGCTAGCGGGGGTGCCGATACGCAGTATTTT
CASKASGGADTQYF
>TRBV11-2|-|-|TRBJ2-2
TGTGCCAGCAGCTTTAGGCAGGGGTGGACCGGGGAGCTGTTTTTT
CASSFRQGWTGELFF
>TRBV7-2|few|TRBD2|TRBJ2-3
TGTGCCAGCAGCTTAGATTGGTCTAGCGGGGGGGCAGGGGATACGCAGTATTTT
CASSLDWSSGGAGDTQYF
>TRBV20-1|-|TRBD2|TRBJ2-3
TGCAGTGCTAGATCACTAGCGGGGGGTAGCACAGATACGCAGTATTTT
CSARSLAGGSTDTQYF
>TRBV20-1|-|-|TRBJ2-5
TGCAGTGCAAAGATAACCGGGACACAAGAGACCCAGTACTTC
CSAKITGTQETQYF